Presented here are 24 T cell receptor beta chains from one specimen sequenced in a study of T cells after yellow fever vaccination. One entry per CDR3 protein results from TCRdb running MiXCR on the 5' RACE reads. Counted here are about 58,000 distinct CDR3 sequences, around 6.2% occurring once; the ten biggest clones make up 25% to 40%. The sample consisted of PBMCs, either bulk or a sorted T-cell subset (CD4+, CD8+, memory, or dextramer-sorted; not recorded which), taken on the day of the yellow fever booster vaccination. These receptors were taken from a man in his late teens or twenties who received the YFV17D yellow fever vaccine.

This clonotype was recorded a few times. DNA for the CDR3: TGTGCCAGCAGTGAAGGACAGACCAACTATGGCTACACCTTC. Translating gives CASSEGQTNYGYTF. The gene calls are TRBV6-1 and TRBJ1-2; TRBD1 might be the D (5 bases). The length of the CDR3 is 14 residues. Trimming stripped 1 base from V and 2 bases from J, with 8 bases between. Germline V gene lookup returns CDR1 MNHNS and CDR2 SASEGT.

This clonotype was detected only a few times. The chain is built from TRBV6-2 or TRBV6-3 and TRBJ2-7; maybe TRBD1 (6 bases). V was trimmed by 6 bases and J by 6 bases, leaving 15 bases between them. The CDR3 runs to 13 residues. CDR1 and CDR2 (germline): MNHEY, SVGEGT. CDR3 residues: CASSRTGRSEQYV. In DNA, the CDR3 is TGTGCCAGCAGCAGAACAGGGCGCTCCGAGCAGTACGTC.

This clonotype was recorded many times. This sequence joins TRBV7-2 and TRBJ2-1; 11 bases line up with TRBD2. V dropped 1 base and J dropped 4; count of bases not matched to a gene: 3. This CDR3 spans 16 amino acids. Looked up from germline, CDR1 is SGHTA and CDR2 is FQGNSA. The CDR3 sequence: CASSLVSGGAYNEQFF. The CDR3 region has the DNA TGTGCCAGCAGCTTAGTTAGCGGGGGGGCATACAATGAGCAGTTCTTC.

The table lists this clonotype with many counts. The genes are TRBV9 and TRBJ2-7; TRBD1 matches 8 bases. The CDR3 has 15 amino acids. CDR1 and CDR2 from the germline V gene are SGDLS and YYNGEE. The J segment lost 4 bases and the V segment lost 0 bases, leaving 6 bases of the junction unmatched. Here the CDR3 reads CASSVAGGVLYEQYF. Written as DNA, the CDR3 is TGTGCCAGCAGCGTAGCAGGGGGCGTATTGTACGAGCAGTACTTC.

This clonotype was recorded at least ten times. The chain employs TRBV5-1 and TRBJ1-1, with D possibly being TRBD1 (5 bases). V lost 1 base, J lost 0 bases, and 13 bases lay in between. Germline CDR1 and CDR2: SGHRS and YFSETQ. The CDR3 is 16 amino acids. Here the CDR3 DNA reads TGCGCCAGCAGCTTGAATCCGGACACCATGAACACTGAAGCTTTCTTT. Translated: CASSLNPDTMNTEAFF.

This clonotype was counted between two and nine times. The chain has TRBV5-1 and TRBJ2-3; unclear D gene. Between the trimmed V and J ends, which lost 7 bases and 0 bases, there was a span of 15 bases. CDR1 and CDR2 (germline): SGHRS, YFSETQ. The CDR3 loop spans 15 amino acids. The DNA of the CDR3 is TGCGCCAGCCAAGGCTTCGGAGCTAGCACAGATACGCAGTATTTT. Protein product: CASQGFGASTDTQYF.

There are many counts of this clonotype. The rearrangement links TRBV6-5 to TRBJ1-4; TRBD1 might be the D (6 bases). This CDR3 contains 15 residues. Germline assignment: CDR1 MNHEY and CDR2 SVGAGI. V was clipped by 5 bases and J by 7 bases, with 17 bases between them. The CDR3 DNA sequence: TGTGCCAGCAGTGTAGGGACACGCAGAGTTGAAAAACTGTTTTTT. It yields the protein CASSVGTRRVEKLFF.

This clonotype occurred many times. This CDR3 is CASSLPGDNYGYTF. CDR3 bases: TGTGCCAGCAGCTTACCAGGGGACAACTATGGCTACACCTTC. This chain connects TRBV7-2 to TRBJ1-2, with a possible D match to TRBD1 (6 bases). Germline V gene data show CDR1 as SGHTA and CDR2 as FQGNSA. This CDR3 region has 14 residues. The V gene lost 2 bases and the J gene lost 2 bases, with 9 bases spanning the gap.

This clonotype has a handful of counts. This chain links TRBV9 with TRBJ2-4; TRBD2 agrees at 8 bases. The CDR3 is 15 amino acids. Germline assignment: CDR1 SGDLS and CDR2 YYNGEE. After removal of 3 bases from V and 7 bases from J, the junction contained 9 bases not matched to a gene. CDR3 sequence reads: CASSAPGLVSNIQYF. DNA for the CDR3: TGTGCCAGCAGCGCCCCGGGACTAGTTTCGAACATTCAGTACTTC.

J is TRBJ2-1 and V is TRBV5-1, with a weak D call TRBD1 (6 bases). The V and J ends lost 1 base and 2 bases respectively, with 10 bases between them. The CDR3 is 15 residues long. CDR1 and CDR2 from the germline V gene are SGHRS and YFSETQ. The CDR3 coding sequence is TGCGCCAGCAGCTTGTGGACAGAGGCCTACAATGAGCAGTTCTTC. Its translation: CASSLWTEAYNEQFF.

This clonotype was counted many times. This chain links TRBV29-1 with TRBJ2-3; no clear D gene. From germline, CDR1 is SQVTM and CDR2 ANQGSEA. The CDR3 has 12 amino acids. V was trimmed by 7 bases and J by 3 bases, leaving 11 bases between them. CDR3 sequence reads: CSARERTDTQYF. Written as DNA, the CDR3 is TGCAGCGCCCGCGAAAGGACAGATACGCAGTATTTT.

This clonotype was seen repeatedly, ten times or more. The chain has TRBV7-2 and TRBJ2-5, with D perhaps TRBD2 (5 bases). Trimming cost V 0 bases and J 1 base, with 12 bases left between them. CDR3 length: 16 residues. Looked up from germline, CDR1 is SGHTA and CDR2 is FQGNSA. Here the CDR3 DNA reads TGTGCCAGCAGCTTAGCGTTGGCGGGCCTCCAAGAGACCCAGTACTTC. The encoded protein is CASSLALAGLQETQYF.

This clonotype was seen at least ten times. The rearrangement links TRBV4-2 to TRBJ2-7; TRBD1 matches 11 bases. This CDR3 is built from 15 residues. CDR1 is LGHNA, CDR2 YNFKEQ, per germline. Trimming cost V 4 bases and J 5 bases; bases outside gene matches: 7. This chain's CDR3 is CASSRGQGAFDEQYF. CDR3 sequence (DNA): TGTGCCAGCAGCCGCGGACAGGGGGCATTCGACGAGCAGTACTTC.

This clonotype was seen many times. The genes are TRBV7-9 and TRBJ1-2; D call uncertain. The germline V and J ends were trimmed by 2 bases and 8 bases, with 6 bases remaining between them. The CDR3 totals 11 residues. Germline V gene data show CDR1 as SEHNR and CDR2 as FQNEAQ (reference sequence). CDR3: CASSLSWGYTF. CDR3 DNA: TGTGCCAGCAGCTTATCTTGGGGCTACACCTTC.

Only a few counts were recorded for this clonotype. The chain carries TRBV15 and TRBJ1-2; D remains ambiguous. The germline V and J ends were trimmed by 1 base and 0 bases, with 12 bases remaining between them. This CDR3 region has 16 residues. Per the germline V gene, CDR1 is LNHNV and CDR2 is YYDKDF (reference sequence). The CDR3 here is CATSRARVTTNYGYTF. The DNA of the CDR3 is TGTGCCACCAGCAGAGCGAGGGTGACGACTAACTATGGCTACACCTTC.

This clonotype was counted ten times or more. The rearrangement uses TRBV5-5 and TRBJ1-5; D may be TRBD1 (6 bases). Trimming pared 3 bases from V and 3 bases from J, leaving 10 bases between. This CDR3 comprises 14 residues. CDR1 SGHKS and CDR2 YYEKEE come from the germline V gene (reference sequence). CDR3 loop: CASSSGQINQPQHF. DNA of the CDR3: TGTGCCAGCAGCTCAGGACAGATCAATCAGCCCCAGCATTTT. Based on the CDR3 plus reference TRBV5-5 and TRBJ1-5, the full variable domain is DAGVTQSPTHLIKTRGQQVTLRCSPISGHKSVSWYQQVLGQGPQFIFQYYEKEERGRGNFPDRFSARQFPNYSSELNVNALLLGDSALYLCASSSGQINQPQHFGDGTRLSIL.

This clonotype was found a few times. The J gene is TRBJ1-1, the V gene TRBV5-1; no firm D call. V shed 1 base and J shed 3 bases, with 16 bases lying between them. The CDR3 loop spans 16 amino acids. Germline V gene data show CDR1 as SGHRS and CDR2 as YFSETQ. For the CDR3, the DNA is TGCGCCAGCAGCTTGTCGCTCAACGAGGAGGACACTGAAGCTTTCTTT. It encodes CASSLSLNEEDTEAFF.

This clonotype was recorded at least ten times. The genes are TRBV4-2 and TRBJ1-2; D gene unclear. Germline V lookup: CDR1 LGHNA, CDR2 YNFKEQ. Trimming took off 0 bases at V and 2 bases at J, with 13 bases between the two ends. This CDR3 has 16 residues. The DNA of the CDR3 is TGTGCCAGCAGCCAAGAAGTAGGGCCGGGCAACTATGGCTACACCTTC. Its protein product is CASSQEVGPGNYGYTF.

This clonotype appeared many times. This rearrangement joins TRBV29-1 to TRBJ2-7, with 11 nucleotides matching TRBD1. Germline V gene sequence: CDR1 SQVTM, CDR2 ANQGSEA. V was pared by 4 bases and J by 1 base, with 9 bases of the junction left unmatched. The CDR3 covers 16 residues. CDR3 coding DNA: TGCAGCGTTGGGAGGACAGGGGGCGTCGGGTCCTACGAGCAGTACTTC. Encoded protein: CSVGRTGGVGSYEQYF.

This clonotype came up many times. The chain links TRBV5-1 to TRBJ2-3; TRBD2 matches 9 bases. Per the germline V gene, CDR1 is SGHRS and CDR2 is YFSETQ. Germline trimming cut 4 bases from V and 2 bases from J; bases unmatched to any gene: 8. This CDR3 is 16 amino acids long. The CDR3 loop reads CASSNTGTSSTDTQYF. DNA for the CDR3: TGCGCCAGCAGCAATACCGGGACTAGCTCCACAGATACGCAGTATTTT. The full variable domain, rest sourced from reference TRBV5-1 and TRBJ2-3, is KAGVTQTPRYLIKTRGQQVTLSCSPISGHRSVSWYQQTPGQGLQFLFEYFSETQRNKGNFPGRFSGRQFSNSRSEMNVSTLELGDSALYLCASSNTGTSSTDTQYFGPGTRLTVL.

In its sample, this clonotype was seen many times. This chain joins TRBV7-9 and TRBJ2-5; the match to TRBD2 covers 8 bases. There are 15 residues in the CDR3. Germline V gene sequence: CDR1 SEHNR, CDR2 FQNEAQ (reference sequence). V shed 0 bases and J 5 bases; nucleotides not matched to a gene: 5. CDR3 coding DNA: TGTGCCAGCAGCTTAGCTAGCGGGGACAAGGAGACCCAGTACTTC. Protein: CASSLASGDKETQYF.

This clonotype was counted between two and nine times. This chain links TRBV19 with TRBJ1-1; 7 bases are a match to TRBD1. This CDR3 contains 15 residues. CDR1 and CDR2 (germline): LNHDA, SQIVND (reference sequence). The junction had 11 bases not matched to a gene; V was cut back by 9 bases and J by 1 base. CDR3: CASPPQTGPNTEAFF. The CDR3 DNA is TGTGCCAGCCCGCCTCAGACAGGGCCGAACACTGAAGCTTTCTTT.

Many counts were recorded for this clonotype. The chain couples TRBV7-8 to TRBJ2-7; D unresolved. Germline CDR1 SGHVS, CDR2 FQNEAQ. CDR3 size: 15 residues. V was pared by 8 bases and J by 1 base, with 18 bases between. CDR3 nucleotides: TGTGCCAGCGGCGCCCGGTTCGGACCATCCTACGAGCAGTACGTC. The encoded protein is CASGARFGPSYEQYV.

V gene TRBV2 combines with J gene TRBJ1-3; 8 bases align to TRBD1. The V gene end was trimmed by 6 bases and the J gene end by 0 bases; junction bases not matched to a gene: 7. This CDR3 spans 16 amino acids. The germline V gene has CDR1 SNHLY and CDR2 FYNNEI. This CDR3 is CASSWTGQDSGNTIYF. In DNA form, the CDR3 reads TGTGCCAGCAGCTGGACAGGGCAAGACTCTGGAAACACCATATATTTT.